Described below is a single TCR beta chain sequence and its context. The CDR3 extends over 15 amino acids. The junction had 5 bases not matched to a gene; V was cut back by 4 bases and J by 4 bases. Germline V gives CDR1 LGHNA, CDR2 YNFKEQ. These data are taken from a study of blood T cell repertoires in COVID-19. Authors' processing steps: Quantification of nucleated cells was approximated via reference gene primer amplification. The method was immunoSEQ multiplex PCR; TCRdb's version includes in-frame clones alone and lacks a portion of them. For V, J and clone size, that table is used; D and trimming come from the DNA. The sample records around 330,000 clones, about 87% being singletons.

The sequence was collected from a woman in her twenties or thirties with COVID-19, enrolled during active disease. The chain couples TRBV4-2 to TRBJ2-5; TRBD2 agrees at 11 bases. Source material: peripheral blood. The CDR3: CASSPYSGGAETQYF. CDR3 in DNA: TGTGCCAGCAGCCCTTATAGCGGGGGGGCAGAGACCCAGTACTTC.